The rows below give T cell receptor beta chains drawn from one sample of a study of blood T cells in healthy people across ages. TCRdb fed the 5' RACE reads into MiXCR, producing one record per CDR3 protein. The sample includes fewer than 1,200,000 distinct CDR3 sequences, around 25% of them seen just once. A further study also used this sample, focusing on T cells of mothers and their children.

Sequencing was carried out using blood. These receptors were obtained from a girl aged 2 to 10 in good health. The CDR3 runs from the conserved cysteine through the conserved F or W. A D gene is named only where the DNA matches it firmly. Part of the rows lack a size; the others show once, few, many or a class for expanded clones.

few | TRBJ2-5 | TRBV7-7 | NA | CASSPDWNQETQYF | TGTGCTAGCAGCCCTGACTGGAACCAAGAGACCCAGTACTTC
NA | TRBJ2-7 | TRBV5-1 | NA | CASSLYTGSSYEQYF | TGCGCCAGCAGCTTGTATACCGGTAGCTCCTACGAGCAGTACTTC
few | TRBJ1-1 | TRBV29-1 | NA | CSAFDGENTEAFF | TGCAGCGCCTTCGACGGCGAAAACACTGAAGCTTTCTTT
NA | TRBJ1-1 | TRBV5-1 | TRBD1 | CASRSQGGTTEAFF | TGCGCCAGCAGGTCCCAGGGGGGGACCACTGAAGCTTTCTTT
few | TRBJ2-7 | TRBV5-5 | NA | CASSLERTAYHEQYF | TGTGCCAGCAGCTTGGAACGGACAGCGTACCACGAGCAGTACTTC
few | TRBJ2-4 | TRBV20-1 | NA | CSASSENIQYF | TGCAGTGCTAGCTCTGAAAACATTCAGTACTTC
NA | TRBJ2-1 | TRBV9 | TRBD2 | CASSVASPGGAIDYNEQFF | TGTGCCAGCAGCGTAGCCTCACCGGGGGGAGCGATTGACTACAATGAGCAGTTCTTC
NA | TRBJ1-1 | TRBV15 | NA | CATSSHTEAFF | TGTGCCACCAGCAGCCACACCGAAGCTTTCTTT
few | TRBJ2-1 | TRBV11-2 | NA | CASSLEVSLARGHEQFF | TGTGCCAGCAGCTTAGAAGTGTCACTAGCCCGGGGGCATGAGCAGTTCTTC
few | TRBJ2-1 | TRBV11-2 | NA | CASRSISGALNEQFF | TGTGCCAGCAGGTCCATTTCCGGCGCTCTAAATGAGCAGTTCTTC
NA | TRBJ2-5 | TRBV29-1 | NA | CSVEGTGAGETQYF | TGCAGCGTTGAGGGTACAGGGGCGGGGGAGACCCAGTACTTC
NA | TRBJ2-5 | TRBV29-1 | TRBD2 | CSAGTSGPETQYF | TGCAGCGCGGGGACTAGCGGACCAGAGACCCAGTACTTC
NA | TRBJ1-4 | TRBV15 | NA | CATSRTGGGKGEKLFF | TGTGCCACCAGCAGGACCGGTGGAGGGAAGGGTGAAAAACTGTTTTTT
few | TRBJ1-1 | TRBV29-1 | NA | CSGAGHATEAFF | TGCAGCGGGGCAGGGCACGCCACTGAAGCTTTCTTT
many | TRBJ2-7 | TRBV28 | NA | CASRDTYEQYF | TGTGCCAGCCGCGATACCTACGAGCAGTACTTC
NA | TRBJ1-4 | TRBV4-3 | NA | CASSQDSSDLGEKLFF | TGCGCCAGCAGCCAAGACAGTTCGGATTTAGGTGAAAAACTGTTTTTT
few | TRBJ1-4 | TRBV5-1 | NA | CASSLAPVPTNNEKLFF | TGCGCCAGCAGCTTGGCTCCAGTGCCAACAAATAATGAAAAACTGTTTTTT
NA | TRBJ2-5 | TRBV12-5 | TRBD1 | CASGWQGAETQYF | TGTGCTAGTGGATGGCAGGGGGCGGAGACCCAGTACTTC
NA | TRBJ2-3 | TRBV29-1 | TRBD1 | CSARTGQIFTDTQYF | TGCAGCGCCCGGACAGGGCAAATCTTCACAGATACGCAGTATTTT
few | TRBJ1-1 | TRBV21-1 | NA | CASSKAFGEGQDLLNTEAFF | TGTGCCAGCAGCAAAGCCTTCGGGGAAGGACAAGACTTGCTGAACACTGAAGCTTTCTTT
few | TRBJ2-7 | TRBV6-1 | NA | CASNGEGLHPYEQYF | TGTGCCAGCAACGGGGAAGGGCTACACCCCTACGAGCAGTACTTC
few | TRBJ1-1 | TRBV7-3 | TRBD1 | CASSGSDRAGNTEAFF | TGTGCCAGCAGCGGGTCGGACAGGGCGGGGAACACTGAAGCTTTCTTT
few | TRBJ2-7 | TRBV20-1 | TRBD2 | CSAMGSGSSYEQYF | TGCAGTGCTATGGGTAGCGGGAGCTCCTACGAGCAGTACTTC
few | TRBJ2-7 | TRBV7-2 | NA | CASSHEVHPTYEQYF | TGTGCCAGCAGCCACGAGGTCCACCCAACCTACGAGCAGTACTTC
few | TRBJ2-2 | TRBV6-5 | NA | CASSLQVMNTGELFF | TGTGCCAGCAGTCTTCAGGTGATGAACACCGGGGAGCTGTTTTTT
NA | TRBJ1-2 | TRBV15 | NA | CATSRDNGYGYTF | TGTGCCACCAGCAGAGATAATGGGTATGGCTACACCTTC
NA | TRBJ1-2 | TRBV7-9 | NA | CASLGTGDRGYTF | TGTGCCAGCCTCGGGACTGGGGACCGCGGCTACACCTTC
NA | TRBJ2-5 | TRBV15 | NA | CATSRDQRTQETQYF | TGTGCCACCAGCAGAGATCAGAGGACGCAAGAGACCCAGTACTTC
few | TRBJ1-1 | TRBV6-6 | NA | CASSYYSSAKTEAFF | TGTGCCAGCAGTTACTATTCGAGCGCGAAGACTGAAGCTTTCTTT
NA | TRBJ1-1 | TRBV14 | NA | CASSQVVGTHTPTEAFF | TGTGCCAGCAGCCAGGTCGTTGGGACTCACACACCCACTGAAGCTTTCTTT
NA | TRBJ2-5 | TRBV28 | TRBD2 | CASSSRGGGRATQYF | TGTGCCAGCAGTTCCCGGGGGGGTGGGAGAGCGACCCAGTACTTC
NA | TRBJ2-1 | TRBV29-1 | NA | CSVEESEGPSNEQFF | TGCAGCGTTGAAGAAAGCGAGGGCCCCTCCAATGAGCAGTTCTTC
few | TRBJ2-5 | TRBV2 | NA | CASSEVRGWETQYF | TGTGCCAGCAGTGAAGTACGGGGGTGGGAGACCCAGTACTTC
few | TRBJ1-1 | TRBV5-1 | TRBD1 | CASSLETGGGGAFF | TGCGCCAGCAGCTTGGAGACAGGGGGCGGGGGAGCTTTCTTT
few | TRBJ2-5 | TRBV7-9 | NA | CASSAPSSFVQETQYF | TGTGCCAGCAGCGCGCCCTCTTCTTTTGTCCAAGAGACCCAGTACTTC
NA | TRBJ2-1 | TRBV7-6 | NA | CASSLALGQGNDNEQFF | TGTGCCAGCAGCTTAGCATTGGGCCAGGGTAATGACAATGAGCAGTTCTTC
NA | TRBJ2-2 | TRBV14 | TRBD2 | CASSQQTSFTGELFF | TGTGCCAGCAGCCAACAGACTAGCTTTACCGGGGAGCTGTTTTTT
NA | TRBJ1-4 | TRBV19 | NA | CASTQDPIRPNEKLFF | TGTGCCAGTACTCAAGACCCGATTCGCCCTAATGAAAAACTGTTTTTT
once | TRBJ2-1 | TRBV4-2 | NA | CASSQDPVASTYNEQFF | TGTGCCAGCAGCCAAGATCCGGTGGCGAGCACCTACAATGAGCAGTTCTTC
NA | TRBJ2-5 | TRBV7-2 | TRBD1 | CASSLYTYRGETQYF | TGTGCCAGCAGCTTGTACACTTACAGGGGAGAGACCCAGTACTTC
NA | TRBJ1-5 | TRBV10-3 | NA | CAISESTQTNQPQHF | TGTGCCATCAGTGAGTCGACGCAGACCAATCAGCCCCAGCATTTT
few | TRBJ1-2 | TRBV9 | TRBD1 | CASSVGVGTGANYGYTF | TGTGCCAGCAGCGTAGGAGTTGGGACAGGAGCTAACTATGGCTACACCTTC
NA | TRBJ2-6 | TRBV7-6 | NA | CASSLDVSSSGANVLTF | TGTGCCAGCAGCTTAGATGTCTCCTCCTCTGGGGCCAACGTCCTGACTTTC
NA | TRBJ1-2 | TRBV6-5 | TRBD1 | CASSATPGGGSYTF | TGTGCCAGCAGCGCAACCCCAGGGGGCGGTAGCTACACCTTC
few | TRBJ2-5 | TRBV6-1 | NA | CASSRVLETQYF | TGTGCCAGCAGCAGGGTGTTAGAGACCCAGTACTTC